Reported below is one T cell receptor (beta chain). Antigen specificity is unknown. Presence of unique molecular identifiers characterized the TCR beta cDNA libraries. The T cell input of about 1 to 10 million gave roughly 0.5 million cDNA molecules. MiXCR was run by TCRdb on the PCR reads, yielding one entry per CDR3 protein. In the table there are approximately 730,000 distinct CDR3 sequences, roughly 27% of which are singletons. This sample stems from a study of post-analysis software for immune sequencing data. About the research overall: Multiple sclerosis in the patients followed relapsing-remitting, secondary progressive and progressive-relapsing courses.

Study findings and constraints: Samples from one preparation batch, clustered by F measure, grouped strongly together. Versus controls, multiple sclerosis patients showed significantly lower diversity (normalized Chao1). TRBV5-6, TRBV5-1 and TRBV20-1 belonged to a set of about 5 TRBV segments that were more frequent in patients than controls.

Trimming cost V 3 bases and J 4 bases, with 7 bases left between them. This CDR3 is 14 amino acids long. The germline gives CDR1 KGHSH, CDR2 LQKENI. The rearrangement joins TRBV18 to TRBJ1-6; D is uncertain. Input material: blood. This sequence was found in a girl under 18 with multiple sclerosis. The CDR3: CASSPDGYNSPLHF. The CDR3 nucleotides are TGTGCCAGCTCACCGGACGGTTATAATTCACCCCTCCACTTT.